This is a list of T cell receptor beta chains from one sample in a study of long-term antiretroviral therapy in people with HIV. Generated by immunoSEQ multiplex PCR, the TCRdb table keeps only in-frame clones and is missing some. The data contain about 25,000 clones, roughly 85% of them singletons. Sequencing used unsorted PBMCs, obtained 1.2 years after starting antiretroviral therapy. Receptors originate from a woman in her 40s with HIV. The conserved cysteine and the conserved F or W are not part of the CDR3 here. Each record gives: J gene, V gene, CDR3 protein.

j_call: TRBJ1-3; v_call: TRBV5-4; cdr3_aa: ASSHPSVLSGNTIY
j_call: TRBJ2-7; v_call: TRBV7-2; cdr3_aa: ASSLRSGLSYEQY
j_call: TRBJ2-6; v_call: TRBV6-5; cdr3_aa: ATSLHSGANVLT
j_call: TRBJ2-6; v_call: TRBV7-2; cdr3_aa: ASSLGLPNSGANVLT
j_call: TRBJ1-5; v_call: TRBV7-9; cdr3_aa: ASSREQPQH
j_call: TRBJ1-4; v_call: TRBV19; cdr3_aa: ASSNWGSNEKLF
j_call: TRBJ2-3; v_call: TRBV2; cdr3_aa: ASRKDGSDTQY
j_call: TRBJ1-1; v_call: TRBV7-2; cdr3_aa: ASSIWANTEAF
j_call: TRBJ2-7; v_call: TRBV6-1; cdr3_aa: ASSEWGDGEQY
j_call: TRBJ1-1; v_call: TRBV5-5; cdr3_aa: ASSLRGRDTEAF
j_call: TRBJ2-3; v_call: TRBV14; cdr3_aa: ASSQALATDTQY
j_call: TRBJ2-1; v_call: TRBV2; cdr3_aa: ASSEGLAVSSYNEQF
j_call: TRBJ2-2; v_call: TRBV30; cdr3_aa: AWSDSGSDTGELF
j_call: TRBJ2-7; v_call: TRBV30; cdr3_aa: AWTNRDRDYEQY
j_call: TRBJ2-2; v_call: TRBV19; cdr3_aa: ASSIRGLAGGANTGELF
j_call: TRBJ1-2; v_call: TRBV5-4; cdr3_aa: ASSRIMDRGDGYT
j_call: TRBJ2-2; v_call: TRBV6-5; cdr3_aa: ASSYVRAGELF
j_call: TRBJ2-5; v_call: TRBV4-1; cdr3_aa: ASSQESGGTLQETQY
j_call: TRBJ1-6; v_call: TRBV30; cdr3_aa: AWDPGTGGSPLH
j_call: TRBJ1-1; v_call: TRBV2; cdr3_aa: ASSPETVREAF
j_call: TRBJ2-1; v_call: TRBV6-6; cdr3_aa: ASSNTGTSTNEQF
j_call: TRBJ2-6; v_call: TRBV6-4; cdr3_aa: ASSEGPLGANVLT
j_call: TRBJ2-1; v_call: TRBV7-8; cdr3_aa: ASSLLTAVRDNEQF
j_call: TRBJ1-5; v_call: TRBV18; cdr3_aa: ASSSQGGTNQPQH
j_call: TRBJ1-5; v_call: TRBV4-2; cdr3_aa: ASSQGPRRPNSNQPQH
j_call: TRBJ2-7; v_call: TRBV19; cdr3_aa: ASSTGQGPYEQY
j_call: TRBJ2-1; v_call: TRBV5-1; cdr3_aa: ASSTGTSGYNEQF
j_call: TRBJ2-3; v_call: TRBV7-2; cdr3_aa: ASSPGPTPGDTQY
j_call: TRBJ2-1; v_call: TRBV7-6; cdr3_aa: ASSLGHKIAGVSYNEQF
j_call: TRBJ1-5; v_call: TRBV30; cdr3_aa: AWSVGQLTIQPQH
j_call: TRBJ2-1; v_call: TRBV29-1; cdr3_aa: SVGGNEQF
j_call: TRBJ2-7; v_call: TRBV5-6; cdr3_aa: ASSPGTGQRSYEQY
j_call: TRBJ2-7; v_call: TRBV7-9; cdr3_aa: ASSLGLAGVGEQY
j_call: TRBJ2-3; v_call: TRBV5-1; cdr3_aa: ASSFPLDVAPALLSTDTQY
j_call: TRBJ2-1; v_call: TRBV7-9; cdr3_aa: ASSLESSGLAGLNEQF
j_call: TRBJ1-5; v_call: TRBV12-5; cdr3_aa: ASGLVTDRHNQPQH
j_call: TRBJ2-1; v_call: TRBV11-2; cdr3_aa: ASSSGGSSYNEQF